This TCR beta chain was recorded in a study of T cell responses to AZD1222 COVID-19 vaccine. The repertoire was sequenced with immunoSEQ multiplex PCR; TCRdb's copy has only in-frame clones and lacks some. The sample lists about 140,000 clones; less than 95% were seen once. Germline values: CDR1 SGHDN, CDR2 FVKESK. There are 14 residues in the CDR3. With 5 bases removed from V and 4 bases from J, the gap between germline ends came to 9 bases. This specimen consisted of peripheral blood, obtained 28 days after the second dose of the MenACWY control vaccine. J is TRBJ1-6 and V is TRBV14, with no clear D. The TCR originated in an adult who received the MenACWY meningococcal vaccine as a control. The CDR3 region is CASSAGGYNSPLHF. The CDR3 DNA reads TGTGCCAGCAGCGCCGGAGGGTATAATTCACCCCTCCACTTT.